This T cell receptor beta chain was observed in a study of blood T cell repertoires in COVID-19. Generated by immunoSEQ multiplex PCR, the TCRdb table keeps only in-frame clones and is missing some. The table lists under 300,000 clones, 85% of them singletons, with roughly 6.4% in the top ten. CDR1 is SNHLY, CDR2 FYNNEI, per germline. The V gene lost 7 bases and the J gene lost 1 base, with 19 bases spanning the gap. The CDR3 extends over 16 amino acids. Material for sequencing was peripheral blood. This chain links TRBV2 with TRBJ2-5, with D perhaps TRBD1 (5 bases). The origin of this receptor is a woman aged 55 to 70 with active or convalescent COVID-19. The CDR3 here is CASTPQAGKSQETQYF. The CDR3 region has the DNA TGTGCCAGCACCCCTCAGGCAGGGAAGTCCCAAGAGACCCAGTACTTC. The full variable domain, with the rest looked up from reference TRBV2 and TRBJ2-5, is EPEVTQTPSHQVTQMGQEVILRCVPISNHLYFYWYRQILGQKVEFLVSFYNNEISEKSEIFDDQFSVERPDGSNFTLKIRSTKLEDSAMYFCASTPQAGKSQETQYFGPGTRLLVL.